This TCR beta chain was profiled in a study of neurological immune-mediated disorders. Findings and caveats of the study: CDR3 amino acid sequences found in expanded clones were never shared across subjects, suggesting private repertoires in all groups.

Germline V gene data show CDR1 as SGHRS and CDR2 as YFSETQ. V was pared by 0 bases and J by 6 bases, with 12 bases between. The CDR3 sequence is 14 residues long. Source material was 2 million unsorted PBMCs, stored at -80 °C in RNAlater. cDNA synthesis was performed by 5'RACE with 10-nucleotide random UMIs. TCRdb reprocessed the 5' RACE reads via MiXCR and lists one record per CDR3 protein. In the table there are some 78,000 distinct CDR3 sequences, 4.5% to 6.5% of which are singletons. In its sample, this clonotype was seen many times. The antigen is not known. Material: PBMCs. The rearrangement links TRBV5-1 to TRBJ1-2; no firm D call. The clonotype originates from a woman aged 25 to 39 with multiple sclerosis. In DNA form, the CDR3 reads TGCGCCAGCAGCTTGGCCGGGGTTTTCGATGGCTACACCTTC. Translating gives CASSLAGVFDGYTF.